The 20 T cell receptor beta chains reported below all come from one sample, sequenced in a study of T-cell reconstitution after alpha-beta-depleted transplantation in children. Unique molecular identifiers were incorporated during preparation of the TCRbeta library. TCRdb re-called the PCR reads with MiXCR, one entry per CDR3 protein. This table holds approximately 400,000 distinct CDR3 sequences, approximately 11% found once. Sequenced material: PBMCs from the stem cell graft donor, taken from the stem cell graft. Receptor source: a human donor who donated a stem cell graft to a child with acute myeloid leukemia.

The J gene is TRBJ2-2, the V gene TRBV5-1; D gene unclear. Germline CDR1 SGHRS, CDR2 YFSETQ. CDR3 size: 13 residues. V lost 3 bases to trimming and J lost 4 bases, with 7 bases between them. The CDR3 region has the DNA TGCGCCAGCAGCTCCCACACCACCGGGGAGCTGTTTTTT. Amino acid sequence: CASSSHTTGELFF.

This clonotype was seen a few times. DNA of the CDR3: TGTGCCAGCAGCCAAACGCCCACTATCGGGGAGCTGTTTTTT. As protein: CASSQTPTIGELFF. The chain employs TRBV3-1 and TRBJ2-2; D uncertain. The CDR3 is 14 amino acids. The germline V gene has CDR1 LGHDT and CDR2 YNNKEL (reference sequence). Deletions cut 2 bases from V and 7 bases from J, with 11 bases between.

This clonotype was picked up a small number of times. V and J are TRBV20-1 and TRBJ2-5; 8 nucleotides agree with TRBD1. After removal of 1 base from V and 5 bases from J, the junction contained 15 bases not matched to a gene. CDR1 and CDR2 (germline): DFQATT, SNEGSKA (reference sequence). This CDR3 region has 17 residues. CDR3 bases: TGCAGTGCTAGAGGCCAGGGGGCTTGGCCAGGGGTGGAGACCCAGTACTTC. It yields the protein CSARGQGAWPGVETQYF.

This clonotype was counted at least ten times. The chain joins TRBV12-3 or TRBV12-4 to TRBJ2-7; D may be TRBD1 (6 bases). With 1 base removed from V and 0 bases from J, the gap between germline ends came to 10 bases. This CDR3 contains 15 residues. CDR3 sequence (DNA): TGTGCCAGCAGTTTAGTTGGGGACACCTCCTACGAGCAGTACTTC. As protein: CASSLVGDTSYEQYF.

The chain links TRBV7-2 to TRBJ2-7; weak D call: TRBD2 (6 bases). V was cut by 5 bases and J by 6 bases, with 23 bases left in between. The CDR3 runs 16 residues. Germline-derived CDR1 and CDR2 are SGHTA and FQGNSA. This chain's CDR3 is CASSLGSSRRGTEQYF. In nucleotides, the CDR3 is TGTGCCAGCAGCCTTGGGTCCTCGCGGCGGGGTACCGAGCAGTACTTC.

This rearrangement joins TRBV1 to TRBJ2-3; the table's D call, TRBD2, was not checked against the DNA. TRBV1 is classified as a pseudogene. This CDR3 has 15 residues. The CDR3 DNA follows: TGCACCAGCAGCCTCAGACAGGGAGGGCCAGATACGCAGTATTTT. This encodes CTSSLRQGGPDTQYF.

This clonotype showed up just a few times. CDR3 nucleotide sequence: TGTGCCAGCAGCGATAGGCTAGCCAAAAACATTCAGTACTTC. Amino acid sequence: CASSDRLAKNIQYF. J is TRBJ2-4 and V is TRBV7-9; D is unresolved. The V end lost 5 bases, the J end lost 0 bases, and 8 bases lay between the germline ends. CDR1 and CDR2 (germline): SEHNR, FQNEAQ (reference sequence). The CDR3 loop spans 14 amino acids.

This clonotype occurred a few times. This sequence joins TRBV11-2 and TRBJ2-5, with D possibly being TRBD1 (6 bases). V was clipped by 5 bases and J by 5 bases, with 15 bases between them. The CDR3 contains 14 residues. The V gene's germline CDR1 is SGHAT and CDR2 FQNNGV. The CDR3 here is CASSTRQERETQYF. CDR3 DNA sequence: TGTGCCAGCAGCACCCGACAGGAGAGGGAGACCCAGTACTTC.

This clonotype was counted many times. The chain links TRBV6-4 to TRBJ2-3; 10 bases map to TRBD2. The CDR3 contains 15 residues. The germline V gene has CDR1 MRHNA and CDR2 SNTAGT. The V segment lost 6 bases and the J segment 1 base; nucleotides outside the gene matches: 4. The CDR3 sequence: CASSPTSGGTDTQYF. The CDR3 DNA follows: TGTGCCAGCAGCCCCACTAGCGGGGGCACAGATACGCAGTATTTT.

This chain connects TRBV2 to TRBJ2-5, with 8 bases aligning to TRBD2. This CDR3 region has 14 residues. The germline V gene encodes CDR1 SNHLY and CDR2 FYNNEI. The junction had 7 bases not matched to a gene; V was cut back by 6 bases and J by 4 bases. CDR3 sequence (DNA): TGTGCCAGCAGGCGACTGACTAGCGTAGAGACCCAGTACTTC. It specifies CASRRLTSVETQYF. The variable domain in full, with the rest retrieved from reference TRBV2 and TRBJ2-5, is EPEVTQTPSHQVTQMGQEVILRCVPISNHLYFYWYRQILGQKVEFLVSFYNNEISEKSEIFDDQFSVERPDGSNFTLKIRSTKLEDSAMYFCASRRLTSVETQYFGPGTRLLVL.

The chain uses TRBV6-1 and TRBJ2-5, with 7 bases fitting TRBD1. The CDR3 loop spans 13 amino acids. CDR1 MNHNS and CDR2 SASEGT come from the germline V gene. Trimming removed 4 bases from V and 2 bases from J; junction bases left unmatched: 1. CDR3 region: CASSAQGQETQYF. CDR3 in DNA: TGTGCCAGCAGTGCACAGGGGCAAGAGACCCAGTACTTC.

This clonotype was observed a handful of times. J is TRBJ1-2 and V is TRBV29-1; 8 bases line up with TRBD1. CDR3 size: 13 residues. The ends lost 6 bases at V and 0 bases at J; junction bases unmatched: 3. CDR1 and CDR2 from the germline V gene are SQVTM and ANQGSEA. CDR3 in DNA: TGCAGCGTCTCAGGGGGCGCTAACTATGGCTACACCTTC. It encodes CSVSGGANYGYTF.

The gene calls are TRBV7-8 and TRBJ2-1, with D perhaps matching TRBD1 or TRBD2 (5 bases each). This CDR3 region has 15 residues. V was pared by 4 bases and J by 7 bases, with 17 bases between. The V gene's germline CDR1 is SGHVS and CDR2 FQNEAQ. This CDR3 is CASSSHGTVGNEQFF. The CDR3, as DNA: TGTGCCAGCAGCTCCCACGGGACGGTCGGGAATGAGCAGTTCTTC.

This clonotype was seen ten or more times. The V and J genes are TRBV29-1 and TRBJ1-2; D unclear. The V gene lost 3 bases and the J gene lost 7 bases, with 9 bases spanning the gap. This CDR3 region has 11 residues. CDR1 SQVTM and CDR2 ANQGSEA come from the germline V gene. Here the CDR3 DNA reads TGCAGCGTTGAGGTTCAAGGTGGCTACACCTTC. As protein: CSVEVQGGYTF.

Many counts were recorded for this clonotype. The chain couples TRBV29-1 to TRBJ2-1; tentatively, D is TRBD1 (6 bases). This CDR3 spans 12 amino acids. Trimming pared 4 bases from V and 5 bases from J, leaving 9 bases between. Germline V lookup: CDR1 SQVTM, CDR2 ANQGSEA. DNA for the CDR3: TGCAGCGTTGTTAAGGGGGACAATGAGCAGTTCTTC. The encoded protein is CSVVKGDNEQFF.

The chain employs TRBV9 and TRBJ2-3; 9 bases agree with TRBD1. There are 16 residues in the CDR3. Trimming removed 1 base from V and 2 bases from J; junction bases left unmatched: 5. CDR1 is SGDLS, CDR2 YYNGEE, per germline. The CDR3 region has the DNA TGTGCCAGCAGCGTATGGGGGACAGGGTACACAGATACGCAGTATTTT. Its protein product is CASSVWGTGYTDTQYF.

This clonotype was detected only a few times. The CDR3 coding sequence is TGTGCCAGCAGCTTAGGGGGGACAGGGAGCACAGATACGCAGTATTTT. Its translation: CASSLGGTGSTDTQYF. This chain uses TRBV11-2 with TRBJ2-3; 9 bases fit TRBD1. This CDR3 contains 16 residues. With V trimmed by 1 base and J by 0 bases, 2 bases remained unmatched. Germline CDR1 is SGHAT and CDR2 is FQNNGV.

The rearrangement joins TRBV20-1 to TRBJ2-1; TRBD2 is a possible D gene (7 bases). V lost 3 bases, J lost 5 bases, and 14 bases lay in between. The CDR3 covers 14 residues. Germline V gene lookup returns CDR1 DFQATT and CDR2 SNEGSKA (reference sequence). In DNA form, the CDR3 reads TGCAGTGCTAGGGGGGGGGACACGAACAATGAGCAGTTCTTC. It codes for CSARGGDTNNEQFF.

The chain combines TRBV29-1 with TRBJ2-7, with D unclear. The germline V gene encodes CDR1 SQVTM and CDR2 ANQGSEA. The CDR3 extends over 12 amino acids. Trimming pared 4 bases from V and 3 bases from J, leaving 10 bases between. Here the CDR3 DNA reads TGCAGCGTTGGTGACACCTACTACGAGCAGTACTTC. Its translation: CSVGDTYYEQYF.

The chain employs TRBV6-2 or TRBV6-3 and TRBJ2-1, with TRBD2 matching 11 bases. In germline, CDR1 is MNHEY, CDR2 SVGEGT. The CDR3 has 18 amino acids. Unmatched junction bases numbered 11, after V lost 6 bases and J lost 1 base. Here the CDR3 reads CASSRLPGLAGSYNEQFF. CDR3 in DNA: TGTGCCAGCAGCCGTCTTCCTGGACTAGCGGGTTCCTACAATGAGCAGTTCTTC.